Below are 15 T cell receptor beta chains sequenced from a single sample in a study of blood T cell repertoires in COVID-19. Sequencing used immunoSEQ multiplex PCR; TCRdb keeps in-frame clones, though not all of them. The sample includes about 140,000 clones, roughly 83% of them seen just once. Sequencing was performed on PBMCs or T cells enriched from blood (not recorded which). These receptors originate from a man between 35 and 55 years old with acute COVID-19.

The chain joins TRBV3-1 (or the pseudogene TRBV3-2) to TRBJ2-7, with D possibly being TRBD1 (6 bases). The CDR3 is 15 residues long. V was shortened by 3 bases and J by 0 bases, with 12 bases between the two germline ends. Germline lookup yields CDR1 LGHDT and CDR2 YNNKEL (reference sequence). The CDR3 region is CASSHKGGYSYEQYF. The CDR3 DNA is TGTGCCAGCAGCCACAAAGGGGGATACTCCTACGAGCAGTACTTC.

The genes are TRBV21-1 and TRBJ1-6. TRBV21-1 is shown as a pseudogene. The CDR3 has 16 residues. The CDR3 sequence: CASSSRTYAGDSPLHF. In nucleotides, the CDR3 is TGTGCCAGCAGCAGCCGGACCTACGCGGGGGATTCACCCCTCCACTTT.

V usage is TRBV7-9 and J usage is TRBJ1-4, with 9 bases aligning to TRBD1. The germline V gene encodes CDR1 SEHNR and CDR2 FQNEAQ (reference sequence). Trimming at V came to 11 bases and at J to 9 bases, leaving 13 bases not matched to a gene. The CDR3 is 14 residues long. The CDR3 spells CAGTGYTSGQKLFF. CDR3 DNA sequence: TGTGCCGGGACAGGGTATACATCGGGGCAAAAACTGTTTTTT.

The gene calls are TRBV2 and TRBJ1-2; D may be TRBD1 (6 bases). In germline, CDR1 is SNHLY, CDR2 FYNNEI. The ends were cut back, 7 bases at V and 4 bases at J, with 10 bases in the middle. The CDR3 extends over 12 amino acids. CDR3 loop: CASTLGAYGYTF. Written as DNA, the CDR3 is TGTGCCAGCACTTTGGGGGCCTATGGCTACACCTTC.

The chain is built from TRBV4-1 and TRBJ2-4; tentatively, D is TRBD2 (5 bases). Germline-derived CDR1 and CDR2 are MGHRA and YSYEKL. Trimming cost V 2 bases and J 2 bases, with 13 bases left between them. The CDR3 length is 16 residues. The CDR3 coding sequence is TGCGCCAGCAGCCAAATAGGAGGAGGAACCAAAAACATTCAGTACTTC. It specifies CASSQIGGGTKNIQYF.

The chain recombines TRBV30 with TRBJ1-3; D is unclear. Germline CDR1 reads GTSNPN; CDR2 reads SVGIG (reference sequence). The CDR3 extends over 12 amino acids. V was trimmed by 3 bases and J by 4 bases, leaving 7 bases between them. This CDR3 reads CAWRRWGNTIYF. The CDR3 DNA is TGTGCCTGGAGGAGGTGGGGAAACACCATATATTTT.

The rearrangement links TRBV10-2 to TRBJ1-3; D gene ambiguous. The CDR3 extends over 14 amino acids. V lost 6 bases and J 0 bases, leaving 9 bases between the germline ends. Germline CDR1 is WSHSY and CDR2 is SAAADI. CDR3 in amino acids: CASRQLPSGNTIYF. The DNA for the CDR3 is TGCGCCAGCAGACAGCTTCCCTCTGGAAACACCATATATTTT.

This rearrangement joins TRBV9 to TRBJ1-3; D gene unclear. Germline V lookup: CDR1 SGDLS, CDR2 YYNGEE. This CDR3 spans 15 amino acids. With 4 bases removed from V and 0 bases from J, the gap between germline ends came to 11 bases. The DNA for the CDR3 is TGTGCCAGCAGCCCCGGAGGCCTCTCTGGAAACACCATATATTTT. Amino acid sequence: CASSPGGLSGNTIYF.

The CDR3 region is CASSTSGTYNEQFF. The CDR3 nucleotides read TGTGCCAGCAGTACTAGCGGGACCTACAATGAGCAGTTCTTC. The chain uses TRBV6-5 and TRBJ2-1, with 10 bases that match TRBD2. The CDR3 covers 14 residues. The junction had 0 bases not matched to a gene; V was cut back by 5 bases and J by 2 bases. Germline CDR1 reads MNHEY; CDR2 reads SVGAGI.

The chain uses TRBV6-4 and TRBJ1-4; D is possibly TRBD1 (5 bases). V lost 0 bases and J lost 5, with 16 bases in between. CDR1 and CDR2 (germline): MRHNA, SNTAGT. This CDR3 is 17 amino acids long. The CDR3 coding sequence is TGTGCCAGCAGTGACTCCCCCGAAGGGGCCCTGAATGAAAAACTGTTTTTT. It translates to CASSDSPEGALNEKLFF.

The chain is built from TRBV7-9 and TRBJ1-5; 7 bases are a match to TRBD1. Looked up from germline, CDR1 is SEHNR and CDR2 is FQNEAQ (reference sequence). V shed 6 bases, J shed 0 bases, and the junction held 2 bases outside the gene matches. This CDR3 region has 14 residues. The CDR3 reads CASSSGGSNQPQHF. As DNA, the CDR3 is TGTGCCAGCAGTTCAGGGGGTAGCAATCAGCCCCAGCATTTT.

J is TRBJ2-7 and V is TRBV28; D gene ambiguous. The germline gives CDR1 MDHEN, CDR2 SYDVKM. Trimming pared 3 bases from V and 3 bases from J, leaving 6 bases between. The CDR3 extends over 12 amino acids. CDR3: CASSFSFYEQYF. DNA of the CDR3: TGTGCCAGCAGTTTTTCGTTCTACGAGCAGTACTTC.

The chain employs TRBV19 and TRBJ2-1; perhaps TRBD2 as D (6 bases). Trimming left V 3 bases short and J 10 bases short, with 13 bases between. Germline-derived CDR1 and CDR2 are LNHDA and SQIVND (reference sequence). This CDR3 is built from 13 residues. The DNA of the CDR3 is TGTGCCAGTAGTATCGGGACTCCCAGGGAGCAGTTCTTC. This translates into CASSIGTPREQFF.

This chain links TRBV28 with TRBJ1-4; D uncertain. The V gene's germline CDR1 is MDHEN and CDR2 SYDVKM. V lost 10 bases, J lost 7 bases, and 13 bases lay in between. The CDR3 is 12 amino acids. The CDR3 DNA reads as TGTGCCACCAACGGGTCCGGTGAAAAACTGTTTTTT. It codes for CATNGSGEKLFF.

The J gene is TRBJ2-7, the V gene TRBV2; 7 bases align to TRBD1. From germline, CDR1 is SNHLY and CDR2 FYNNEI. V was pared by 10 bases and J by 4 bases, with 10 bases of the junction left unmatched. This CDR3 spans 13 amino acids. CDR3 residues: CAILLRDSYEQYF. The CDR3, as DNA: TGTGCCATCCTCCTCCGGGACAGTTACGAGCAGTACTTC.